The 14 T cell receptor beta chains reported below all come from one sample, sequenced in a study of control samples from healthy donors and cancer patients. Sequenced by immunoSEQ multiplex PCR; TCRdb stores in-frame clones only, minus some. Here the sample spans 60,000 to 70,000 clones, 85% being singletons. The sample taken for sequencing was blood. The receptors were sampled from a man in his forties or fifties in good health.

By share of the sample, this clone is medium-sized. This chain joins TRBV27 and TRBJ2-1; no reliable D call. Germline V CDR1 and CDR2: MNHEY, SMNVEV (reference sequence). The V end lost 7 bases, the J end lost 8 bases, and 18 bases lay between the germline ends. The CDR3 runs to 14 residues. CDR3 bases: TGTGCCAGCAACTTACCTGGACCTAACGATGAGCAGTTCTTC. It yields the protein CASNLPGPNDEQFF.

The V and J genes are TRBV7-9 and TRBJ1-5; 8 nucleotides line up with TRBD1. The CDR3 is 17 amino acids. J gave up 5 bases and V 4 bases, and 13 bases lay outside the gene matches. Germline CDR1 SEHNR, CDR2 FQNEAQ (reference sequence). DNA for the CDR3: TGTGCCAGCAGCTCGGGGAGGATCGGGACAGGAGATCAGCCCCAGCATTTT. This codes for CASSSGRIGTGDQPQHF.

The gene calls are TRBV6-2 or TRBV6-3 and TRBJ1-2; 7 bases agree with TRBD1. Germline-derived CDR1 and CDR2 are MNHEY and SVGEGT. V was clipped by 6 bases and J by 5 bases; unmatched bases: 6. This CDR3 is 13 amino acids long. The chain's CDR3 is CASSGTELYGYTF. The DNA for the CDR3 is TGTGCCAGCAGCGGGACAGAACTATATGGCTACACCTTC.

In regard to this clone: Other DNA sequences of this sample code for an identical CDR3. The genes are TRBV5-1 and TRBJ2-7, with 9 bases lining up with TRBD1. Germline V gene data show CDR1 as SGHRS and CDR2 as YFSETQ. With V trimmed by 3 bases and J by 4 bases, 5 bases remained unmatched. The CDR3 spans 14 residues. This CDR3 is CASSSGTGSYEQYF. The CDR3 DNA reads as TGCGCCAGCAGCTCCGGGACAGGGTCTTACGAGCAGTACTTC.

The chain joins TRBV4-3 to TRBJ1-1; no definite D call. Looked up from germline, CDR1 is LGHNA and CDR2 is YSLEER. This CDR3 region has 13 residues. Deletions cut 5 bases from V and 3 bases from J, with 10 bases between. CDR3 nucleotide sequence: TGCGCCAGCAGCGCTCGATTATACACTGAAGCTTTCTTT. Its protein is CASSARLYTEAFF.

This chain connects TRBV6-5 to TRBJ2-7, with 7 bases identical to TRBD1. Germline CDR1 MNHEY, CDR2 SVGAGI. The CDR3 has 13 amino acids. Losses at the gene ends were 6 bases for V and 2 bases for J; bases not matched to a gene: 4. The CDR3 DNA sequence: TGTGCCAGCAGGTCGGGACAGACCTACGAGCAGTACTTC. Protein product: CASRSGQTYEQYF.

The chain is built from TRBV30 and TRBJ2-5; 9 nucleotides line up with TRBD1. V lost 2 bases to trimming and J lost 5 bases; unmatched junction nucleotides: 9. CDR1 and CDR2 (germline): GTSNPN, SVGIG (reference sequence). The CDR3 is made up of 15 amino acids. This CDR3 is CAWSLEGQGSETQYF. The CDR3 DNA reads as TGTGCCTGGAGTCTGGAGGGACAGGGTTCGGAGACCCAGTACTTC.

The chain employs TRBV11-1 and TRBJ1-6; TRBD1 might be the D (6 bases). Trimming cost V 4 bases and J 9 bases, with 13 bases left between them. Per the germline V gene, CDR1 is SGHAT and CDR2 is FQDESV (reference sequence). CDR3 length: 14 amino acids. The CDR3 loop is CASSSDRISSPLHF. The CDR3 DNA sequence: TGTGCCAGCAGCTCGGACAGAATCTCTTCACCCCTCCACTTT.

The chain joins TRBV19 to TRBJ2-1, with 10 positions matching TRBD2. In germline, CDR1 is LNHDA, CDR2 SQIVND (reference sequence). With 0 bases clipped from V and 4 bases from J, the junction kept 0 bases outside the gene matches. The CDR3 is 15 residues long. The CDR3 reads CASSIEAGGYNEQFF. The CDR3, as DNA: TGTGCCAGTAGTATAGAAGCGGGAGGGTACAATGAGCAGTTCTTC.

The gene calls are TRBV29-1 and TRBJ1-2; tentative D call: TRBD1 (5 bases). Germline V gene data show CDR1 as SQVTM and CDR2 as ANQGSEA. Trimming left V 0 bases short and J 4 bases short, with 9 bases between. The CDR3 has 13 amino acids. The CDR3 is CSVEDGRVYGYTF. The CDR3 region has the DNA TGCAGCGTTGAAGACGGCAGGGTCTATGGCTACACCTTC. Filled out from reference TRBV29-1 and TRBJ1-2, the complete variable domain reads SAVISQKPSRDICQRGTSLTIQCQVDSQVTMMFWYRQQPGQSLTLIATANQGSEATYESGFVIDKFPISRPNLTFSTLTVSNMSPEDSSIYLCSVEDGRVYGYTFGSGTRLTVV.

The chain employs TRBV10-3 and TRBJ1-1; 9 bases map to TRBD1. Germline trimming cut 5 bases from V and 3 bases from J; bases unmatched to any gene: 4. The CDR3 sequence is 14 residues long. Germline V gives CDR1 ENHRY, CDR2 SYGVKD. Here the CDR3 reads CAISTGTGYTEAFF. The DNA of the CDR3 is TGTGCCATCAGTACCGGGACAGGGTACACTGAAGCTTTCTTT.

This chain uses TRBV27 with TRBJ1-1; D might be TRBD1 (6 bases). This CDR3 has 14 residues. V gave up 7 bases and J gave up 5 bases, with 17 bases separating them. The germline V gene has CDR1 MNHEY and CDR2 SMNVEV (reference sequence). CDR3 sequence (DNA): TGTGCCAGCACCCCCAAGCAGGGGAGGACTGAAGCTTTCTTT. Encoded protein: CASTPKQGRTEAFF.

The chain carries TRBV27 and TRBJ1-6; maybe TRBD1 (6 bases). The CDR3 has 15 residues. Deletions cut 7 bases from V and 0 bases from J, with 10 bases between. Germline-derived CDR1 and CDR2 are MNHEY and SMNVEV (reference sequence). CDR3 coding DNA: TGTGCCAGCACCGACAGGAGCTCCTATAATTCACCCCTCCACTTT. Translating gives CASTDRSSYNSPLHF.

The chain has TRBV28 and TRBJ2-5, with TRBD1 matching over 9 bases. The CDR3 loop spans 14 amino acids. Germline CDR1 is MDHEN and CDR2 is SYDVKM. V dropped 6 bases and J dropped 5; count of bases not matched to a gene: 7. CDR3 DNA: TGTGCCAGCAGCCGTACGACAGGGGGGGAGACCCAGTACTTC. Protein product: CASSRTTGGETQYF.